These 24 T cell receptor beta chains originate from one sample sequenced in a study of shared clonotypes between healthy human individuals. TCRdb keeps only in-frame clones here, not all; method: immunoSEQ multiplex PCR. The profile shows roughly 2.5 million clones, around nine tenths of them singletons. The sample taken for sequencing was naive CD4+ T cells sorted from blood. The subset here: CD45RA+ positively selected. The receptors shown here come from a man aged 18 to 30 in good health.

This clone was observed once. J is TRBJ1-6 and V is TRBV5-5; the D is unclear. The CDR3 runs to 15 residues. Trimming pared 0 bases from V and 7 bases from J, leaving 11 bases between. The V gene's germline CDR1 is SGHKS and CDR2 YYEKEE (reference sequence). In nucleotides, the CDR3 is TGTGCCAGCAGCTTGGTGGCCTCAACCAATTCACCCCTCCACTTT. Protein: CASSLVASTNSPLHF. The whole variable domain, remainder taken from reference TRBV5-5 and TRBJ1-6, is DAGVTQSPTHLIKTRGQQVTLRCSPISGHKSVSWYQQVLGQGPQFIFQYYEKEERGRGNFPDRFSARQFPNYSSELNVNALLLGDSALYLCASSLVASTNSPLHFGNGTRLTVT.

CDR3 region: CASSQDPRRGTDTQYF. The CDR3, as DNA: TGTGCCAGCAGCCAAGATCCAAGACGCGGCACAGATACGCAGTATTTT. This chain uses TRBV4-2 with TRBJ2-3; D is uncertain. CDR3 length: 16 residues. Trimming took 0 bases from V and 1 from J, leaving 11 bases between them. CDR1 and CDR2 (germline): LGHNA, YNFKEQ.

The genes are TRBV5-4 and TRBJ2-7; perhaps D is TRBD1 or TRBD2 (5 bases each). The CDR3 is made up of 16 amino acids. The ends were cut back, 9 bases at V and 0 bases at J, with 22 bases in the middle. CDR1 is SGHNT and CDR2 is YYREEE in the germline V gene (reference sequence). CDR3 region: CATARSEGRYSYEQYF. In nucleotides, the CDR3 is TGTGCCACCGCTAGAAGTGAGGGACGGTACTCCTACGAGCAGTACTTC.

This chain connects TRBV7-9 to TRBJ1-2, with TRBD1 matching 7 bases. The ends lost 1 base at V and 5 bases at J; junction bases unmatched: 7. The V gene's germline CDR1 is SEHNR and CDR2 FQNEAQ (reference sequence). The CDR3 consists of 15 residues. The CDR3 loop reads CASSLGPGGLYGYTF. The CDR3 DNA reads TGTGCCAGCAGCTTAGGCCCAGGGGGGCTGTATGGCTACACCTTC.

This chain uses TRBV5-1 with TRBJ1-5; TRBD1 aligns across 7 bases. V was clipped by 1 base and J by 1 base; unmatched bases: 2. Germline values: CDR1 SGHRS, CDR2 YFSETQ. This CDR3 is 15 amino acids long. CDR3 bases: TGCGCCAGCAGCTTGACAGGGGAGAGCAATCAGCCCCAGCATTTT. Translation: CASSLTGESNQPQHF.

V usage is TRBV6-1 and J usage is TRBJ2-2; D could derive from TRBD1 or TRBD2 (5 bases each). The germline V gene has CDR1 MNHNS and CDR2 SASEGT. The germline V and J ends were trimmed by 8 bases and 7 bases, with 14 bases remaining between them. The CDR3 spans 13 residues. The CDR3 here is CASRDPFSGELFF. The CDR3 coding sequence is TGTGCCAGCCGGGACCCCTTCAGCGGGGAGCTGTTTTTT.

The genes are TRBV28 and TRBJ1-4; a possible D gene is TRBD1 (5 bases). This CDR3 is 15 amino acids long. Per the germline V gene, CDR1 is MDHEN and CDR2 is SYDVKM. Trimming stripped 6 bases from V and 8 bases from J, with 19 bases between. CDR3 loop: CASRIVGRVGEKLFF. In DNA form, the CDR3 reads TGTGCCAGCAGGATAGTGGGCAGGGTAGGCGAAAAACTGTTTTTT.

The V gene is TRBV5-1, the J gene TRBJ2-1, with 9 nucleotides matching TRBD2. CDR3 size: 15 residues. With V trimmed by 5 bases and J by 2 bases, 5 bases remained unmatched. Germline V gene lookup returns CDR1 SGHRS and CDR2 YFSETQ. In DNA form, the CDR3 reads TGCGCCAGCAGTGTGGCGGGGGGGCCCTACAATGAGCAGTTCTTC. This translates into CASSVAGGPYNEQFF.

This rearrangement joins TRBV9 to TRBJ1-1, with D unresolved. V lost 3 bases and J 1 base, leaving 10 bases between the germline ends. This CDR3 contains 14 residues. From germline, CDR1 is SGDLS and CDR2 YYNGEE. CDR3: CASSGHTGNTEAFF. CDR3 in DNA: TGTGCCAGCAGCGGACACACGGGGAACACTGAAGCTTTCTTT.

The chain uses TRBV10-3 and TRBJ2-5, with 8 nucleotides matching TRBD2. CDR1 is ENHRY, CDR2 SYGVKD, per germline. This CDR3 is 14 amino acids long. The junction had 2 bases not matched to a gene; V was cut back by 2 bases and J by 3 bases. The CDR3 bases are TGTGCCATCAGTGAGGTAGCGGGAAAAGAGACCCAGTACTTC. Its protein product is CAISEVAGKETQYF.

This chain links TRBV30 with TRBJ1-6, with TRBD1 matching 7 bases. Germline lookup yields CDR1 GTSNPN and CDR2 SVGIG (reference sequence). V trimming: 7 bases; J trimming: 3 bases; junction bases outside the gene matches: 6. There are 14 residues in the CDR3. The CDR3 DNA reads as TGTGCCTATACAGGGGTGAACTATAATTCACCCCTCCACTTT. Protein product: CAYTGVNYNSPLHF.

This clone has only a few counts. Different DNA sequences within this sample yield the same CDR3. This chain connects TRBV19 to TRBJ1-1; a possible D gene is TRBD1 (5 bases). The germline CDR1 and CDR2 sequences are LNHDA and SQIVND (reference sequence). The CDR3 is made up of 14 amino acids. Trimming left V 3 bases short and J 1 base short, with 9 bases between. CDR3 nucleotide sequence: TGTGCCAGTAGTATCAGGCAGGGGAACACTGAAGCTTTCTTT. Amino acid sequence: CASSIRQGNTEAFF.

This chain joins TRBV28 and TRBJ2-7; tentative D call: TRBD2 (5 bases). The germline V gene encodes CDR1 MDHEN and CDR2 SYDVKM. CDR3 length equals 14 residues. The ends were cut back, 6 bases at V and 5 bases at J, with 17 bases in the middle. For the CDR3, the DNA is TGTGCCAGCAGCCGTGATTCCCGGGATGACGAGCAGTACTTC. It yields the protein CASSRDSRDDEQYF.

This chain uses TRBV11-2 with TRBJ1-1; D unclear. Germline lookup yields CDR1 SGHAT and CDR2 FQNNGV. This CDR3 spans 14 amino acids. V was pared by 5 bases and J by 10 bases, with 20 bases between. The CDR3 DNA is TGTGCCAGCAGCCCAAGAGCAGCGCGTAACGGAGCTTTCTTT. Residues: CASSPRAARNGAFF.

This chain uses TRBV6-5 with TRBJ1-4; D unclear. Trimming stripped 0 bases from V and 3 bases from J, with 11 bases between. The CDR3 runs 16 residues. Germline CDR1 MNHEY, CDR2 SVGAGI. The CDR3 DNA is TGTGCCAGCAGTTACTCAGGGCCGAAGGCTAATGAAAAACTGTTTTTT. Residues: CASSYSGPKANEKLFF.

This chain uses TRBV7-2 with TRBJ1-4; TRBD1 aligns across 9 bases. The CDR3 length is 15 residues. The V and J ends lost 2 bases and 7 bases, in that order; junction bases with no gene match: 5. In germline, CDR1 is SGHTA, CDR2 FQGNSA. In DNA form, the CDR3 reads TGTGCCAGCAGCTTACCGAGACAGGGGGGTGAAAAACTGTTTTTT. Amino acids: CASSLPRQGGEKLFF.

V gene TRBV19 combines with J gene TRBJ1-5; no firm D call. From germline, CDR1 is LNHDA and CDR2 SQIVND (reference sequence). The CDR3 extends over 13 amino acids. Trimming shortened V by 7 bases and J by 0 bases, and 7 bases separated the two germline ends. CDR3 DNA: TGTGCCAGTATGGAGGGTAGCAATCAGCCCCAGCATTTT. Protein product: CASMEGSNQPQHF. The variable domain in full, completed from reference TRBV19 and TRBJ1-5, reads DGGITQSPKYLFRKEGQNVTLSCEQNLNHDAMYWYRQDPGQGLRLIYYSQIVNDFQKGDIAEGYSVSREKKESFPLTVTSAQKNPTAFYLCASMEGSNQPQHFGDGTRLSIL.

V is TRBV5-1 and J is TRBJ2-2; TRBD2 aligns across 8 bases. The germline gives CDR1 SGHRS, CDR2 YFSETQ. Unmatched junction bases numbered 8, after V lost 0 bases and J lost 1 base. CDR3 length: 18 amino acids. CDR3 in amino acids: CASSLVFGGRKNTGELFF. The CDR3 DNA reads as TGCGCCAGCAGCTTGGTTTTCGGCGGGAGGAAGAACACCGGGGAGCTGTTTTTT.

J is TRBJ2-5 and V is TRBV28; D possibly corresponds to TRBD1 (7 bases). Per the germline V gene, CDR1 is MDHEN and CDR2 is SYDVKM. This CDR3 has 14 residues. Trimming pared 5 bases from V and 10 bases from J, leaving 20 bases between. CDR3 sequence: CASSPARGVVVQYF. DNA of the CDR3: TGTGCCAGCAGTCCCGCCAGGGGGGTGGTGGTCCAGTACTTC. The full variable domain, in which reference TRBV28 and TRBJ2-5 provide the parts outside the CDR3, is DVKVTQSSRYLVKRTGEKVFLECVQDMDHENMFWYRQDPGLGLRLIYFSYDVKMKEKGDIPEGYSVSREKKERFSLILESASTNQTSMYLCASSPARGVVVQYFGPGTRLLVL.

This clone was observed a handful of times. The chain has TRBV10-2 and TRBJ2-7; D not certain. The CDR3 length is 12 residues. The germline V gene encodes CDR1 WSHSY and CDR2 SAAADI. V was clipped by 8 bases and J by 2 bases, with 10 bases between them. CDR3 coding DNA: TGCGCCAGCGACCAAGGAGCCTACGAGCAGTACTTC. Translated, it gives CASDQGAYEQYF.

This chain connects TRBV5-1 to TRBJ1-3; tentative D call: TRBD1 (6 bases). The CDR3 sequence is 15 residues long. Trimming took 5 bases from V and 4 from J, leaving 16 bases between them. Germline loops: CDR1 SGHRS, CDR2 YFSETQ. In nucleotides, the CDR3 is TGCGCCAGCAGACCGACAGGCATAAACGGAAACACCATATATTTT. Translated: CASRPTGINGNTIYF. Variable domain in full (rest from reference TRBV5-1 and TRBJ1-3): KAGVTQTPRYLIKTRGQQVTLSCSPISGHRSVSWYQQTPGQGLQFLFEYFSETQRNKGNFPGRFSGRQFSNSRSEMNVSTLELGDSALYLCASRPTGINGNTIYFGEGSWLTVV.

This clone was counted once. The gene calls are TRBV9 and TRBJ1-6; D remains ambiguous. Germline V CDR1 and CDR2: SGDLS, YYNGEE. The CDR3 runs to 15 residues. The V end was cut by 0 bases, the J end by 8 bases, with 12 bases between. CDR3 protein: CASSVGRGWDSPLHF. The CDR3, as DNA: TGTGCCAGCAGCGTAGGGCGGGGTTGGGATTCACCCCTCCACTTT.

A remark on this clone: This sample also contains other DNA sequences that code for the same CDR3. The gene calls are TRBV5-1 and TRBJ1-3; D is undetermined. The germline V gene encodes CDR1 SGHRS and CDR2 YFSETQ. Trimming pared 0 bases from V and 3 bases from J, leaving 7 bases between. The CDR3 covers 14 residues. CDR3 nucleotide sequence: TGCGCCAGCAGCTTGGCCGGTCTTGGAAACACCATATATTTT. Translated: CASSLAGLGNTIYF.

This sequence joins TRBV19 and TRBJ2-4; D is possibly TRBD1 (6 bases). This CDR3 has 15 residues. Germline CDR1 reads LNHDA; CDR2 reads SQIVND (reference sequence). Deletions cut 1 base from V and 0 bases from J, with 7 bases between. CDR3 in amino acids: CASSIGQAAKNIQYF. Written as DNA, the CDR3 is TGTGCCAGTAGTATAGGACAGGCAGCCAAAAACATTCAGTACTTC.